This T cell receptor beta chain was captured by sequencing in a study of cytomegalovirus exposure and HLA in healthy donors. Study-wide findings and caveats: Later analysis identified 15,000 to 20,000 TCR beta sequences associated with HLA alleles, using a false discovery rate threshold of 0.05. In vitro assays verified that three CMV-associated chains recognized CMV antigens specifically. TCR beta chain V- and J-gene trimming was linked, in a later analysis, to a missense variant in DCLRE1C.

The trim removed 2 bases at V and 12 bases at J, leaving 20 bases unmatched. Germline V gene sequence: CDR1 GTSNPN, CDR2 SVGIG (reference sequence). This CDR3 is 17 amino acids long. The PCR had 60 Vbeta and 13 Jbeta primers. The repertoire was sequenced with immunoSEQ multiplex PCR; TCRdb's copy has only in-frame clones and lacks some. The sample lists around 110,000 clones, about 60% seen once, with roughly 2% in the top ten. A word on this clone: Antigen unknown.

The clonotype was recovered from a woman younger than 45 in good health and CMV-seronegative. This chain connects TRBV30 to TRBJ2-1, with TRBD1 matching 9 bases. The sample comprised PBMCs. CDR3 residues: CAWSTTARTGVRKGQFF. Written as DNA, the CDR3 is TGTGCCTGGAGTACTACCGCGCGGACAGGGGTAAGGAAAGGGCAGTTCTTC. The whole variable domain, remainder taken from reference TRBV30 and TRBJ2-1, is SQTIHQWPATLVQPVGSPLSLECTVEGTSNPNLYWYRQAAGRGLQLLFYSVGIGQISSEVPQNLSASRPQDRQFILSSKKLLLSDSGFYLCAWSTTARTGVRKGQFFGPGTRLTVL.